Listed below are T cell receptor beta chains from one sample, sequenced in a study of vaccination and CD4 T cells after COVID-19. Each CDR3 protein gets one entry after TCRdb re-called the PCR reads with MiXCR. The sample shows approximately 15,000 distinct CDR3 sequences, around 30% of them seen only once. Their antigens remain unidentified. The sample consisted of cultured CD4+ T cells from blood. These receptors were collected from a human donor with COVID-19. Each CDR3 is given without its conserved first and last residue.

cdr3_aa | j_call | v_call | cdr3_length
AWSSGEGYTEAF | TRBJ1-1 | TRBV30 | 12
ASSDREGSPLH | TRBJ1-6 | TRBV6-4 | 11
ASSRAPDGQY | TRBJ2-7 | TRBV28 | 10
SARAYPGTGNTIY | TRBJ1-3 | TRBV20-1 | 13
ASSVDDRDTQY | TRBJ2-3 | TRBV12-3/TRBV12-4 | 11
SAPPENTEAF | TRBJ1-1 | TRBV20-1 | 10
ASSGEGLASDEQF | TRBJ2-1 | TRBV11-3 | 13
SARDIGGGNEQF | TRBJ2-1 | TRBV20-1 | 12
ASSLATGQKETQY | TRBJ2-5 | TRBV7-6 | 13
SARALGQETQY | TRBJ2-5 | TRBV20-1 | 11
ASSRTPPLGGASPTDTQY | TRBJ2-3 | TRBV11-2 | 18
ASSQDTGLYQPQH | TRBJ1-5 | TRBV4-1 | 13
ASSPWTPNYGYT | TRBJ1-2 | TRBV28 | 12
ASSGTRQETQY | TRBJ2-5 | TRBV2 | 11
ASSYLTQGRGGYT | TRBJ1-2 | TRBV6-5 | 13
ASSPGLQGGDTQY | TRBJ2-3 | TRBV28 | 13
SVTGGGPEQY | TRBJ2-7 | TRBV20-1 | 10
ASSYDRAYQETQY | TRBJ2-5 | TRBV5-1 | 13
ASSIMLGRGMNTEAF | TRBJ1-1 | TRBV7-9 | 15
ASMAGHNSGNTIY | TRBJ1-3 | TRBV11-1 | 13
ASNSDPGGVNYGYT | TRBJ1-2 | TRBV6-1 | 14
SARAPENQPQH | TRBJ1-5 | TRBV20-1 | 11
ASRKPGINSGNTIY | TRBJ1-3 | TRBV2 | 14
ASSLGQGAQGTEAF | TRBJ1-1 | TRBV7-9 | 14
ASLNRSRVTEAF | TRBJ1-1 | TRBV5-4 | 12
ASSSRRGETQY | TRBJ2-5 | TRBV11-3 | 11
ASSLGQGLSGANVLT | TRBJ2-6 | TRBV7-8 | 15
ASSFGLAPDTQY | TRBJ2-3 | TRBV7-2 | 12
ASSSRGVTQY | TRBJ2-3 | TRBV6-2/TRBV6-3 | 10
VSSLASGGGYEQY | TRBJ2-7 | TRBV11-2 | 13
ASSSNLETQY | TRBJ2-5 | TRBV5-1 | 10
ASSEDGGALNEQF | TRBJ2-1 | TRBV11-3 | 13
ASSLAGVSITEAF | TRBJ1-1 | TRBV5-4 | 13
ASSLAGGKTGELF | TRBJ2-2 | TRBV11-2 | 13